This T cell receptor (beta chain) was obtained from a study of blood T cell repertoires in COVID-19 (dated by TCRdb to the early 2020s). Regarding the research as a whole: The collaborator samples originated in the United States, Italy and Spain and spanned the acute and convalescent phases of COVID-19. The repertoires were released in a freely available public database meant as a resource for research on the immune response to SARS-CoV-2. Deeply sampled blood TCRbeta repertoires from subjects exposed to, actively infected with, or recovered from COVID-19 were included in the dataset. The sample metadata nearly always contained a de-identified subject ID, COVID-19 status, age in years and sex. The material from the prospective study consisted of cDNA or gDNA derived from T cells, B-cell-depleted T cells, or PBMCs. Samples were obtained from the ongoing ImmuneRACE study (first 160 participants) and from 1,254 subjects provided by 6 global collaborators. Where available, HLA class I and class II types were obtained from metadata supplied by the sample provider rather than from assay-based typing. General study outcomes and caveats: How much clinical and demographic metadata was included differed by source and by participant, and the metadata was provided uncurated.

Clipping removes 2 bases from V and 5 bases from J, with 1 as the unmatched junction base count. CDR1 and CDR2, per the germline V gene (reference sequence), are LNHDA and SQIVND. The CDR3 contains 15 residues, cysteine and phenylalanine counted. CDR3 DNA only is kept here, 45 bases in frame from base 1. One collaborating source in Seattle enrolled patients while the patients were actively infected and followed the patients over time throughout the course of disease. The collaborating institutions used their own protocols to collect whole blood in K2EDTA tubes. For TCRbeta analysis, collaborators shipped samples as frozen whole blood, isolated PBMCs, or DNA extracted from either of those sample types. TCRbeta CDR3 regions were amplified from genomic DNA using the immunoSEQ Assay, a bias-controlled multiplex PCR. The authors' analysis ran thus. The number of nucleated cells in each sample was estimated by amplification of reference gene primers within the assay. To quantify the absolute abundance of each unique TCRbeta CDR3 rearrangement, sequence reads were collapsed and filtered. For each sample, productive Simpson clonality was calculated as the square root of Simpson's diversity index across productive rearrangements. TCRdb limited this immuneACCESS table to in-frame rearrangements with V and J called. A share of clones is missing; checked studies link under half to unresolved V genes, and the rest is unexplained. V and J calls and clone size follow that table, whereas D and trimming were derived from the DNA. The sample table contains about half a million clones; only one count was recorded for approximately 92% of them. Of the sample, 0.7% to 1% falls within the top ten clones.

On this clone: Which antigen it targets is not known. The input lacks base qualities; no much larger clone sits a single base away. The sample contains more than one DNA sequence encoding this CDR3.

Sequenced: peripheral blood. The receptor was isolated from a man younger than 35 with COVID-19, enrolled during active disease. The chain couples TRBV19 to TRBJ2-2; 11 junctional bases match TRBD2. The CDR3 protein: CASSILAGGTGELFF. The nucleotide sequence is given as TGTGCCAGTAGTATACTAGCGGGAGGAACCGGGGAGCTGTTTTTT. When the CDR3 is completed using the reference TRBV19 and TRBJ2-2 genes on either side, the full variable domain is DGGITQSPKYLFRKEGQNVTLSCEQNLNHDAMYWYRQDPGQGLRLIYYSQIVNDFQKGDIAEGYSVSREKKESFPLTVTSAQKNPTAFYLCASSILAGGTGELFFGEGSRLTVL.